Sequencing of this TCR beta chain was carried out in a study of T cell repertoires in cytomegalovirus infection. Regarding the study as a whole: Predominance within the ex vivo response was attributable to HLA-C-restricted CMV-specific TCR beta clonotypes. Of the TCR beta families, the public ones yielded a cumulative frequency that identified carriers of CMV plus the relevant HLA.

The CDR3 consists of 14 residues. Trimming removed 5 bases from V and 2 bases from J, with 12 bases in between. Germline CDR1 is LNHDA and CDR2 is SQIVND (reference sequence). TCRdb reanalysed the reads using MiXCR and keeps one entry per CDR3 protein. The table shows approximately 490,000 distinct CDR3 sequences, with approximately 11% occurring only once. A few counts support this clonotype. The antigen is undetermined. Sequenced: PBMCs. This chain joins TRBV19 and TRBJ1-2; D gene unclear. This sequence was found in a human donor in good health (CMV status not recorded). Some clones in this sample may be carry-over from other donors' samples. The CDR3 nucleotides are TGTGCCAGTAGTCCCTTGACGGGGAACTATGGCTACACCTTC. It encodes CASSPLTGNYGYTF.